These 20 T cell receptor beta chains originate from one sample sequenced in a study of blood T cell repertoires in COVID-19. Libraries were prepared by immunoSEQ multiplex PCR; TCRdb keeps only in-frame clonotypes and omits some of them. The sample gives some 160,000 clones, 60% to 80% of which show up once; approximately 8% is in the top ten. Material for sequencing was peripheral blood. These TCRs come from a man aged 50 to 59 with active or convalescent COVID-19.

V is TRBV11-2 and J is TRBJ2-1; D is possibly TRBD1 (6 bases). Germline V gives CDR1 SGHAT, CDR2 FQNNGV. V was clipped by 5 bases and J by 8 bases, with 19 bases between them. The CDR3 covers 15 residues. The CDR3 is CASSNPQRGKHEQFF. The CDR3 nucleotides are TGTGCCAGCAGCAACCCTCAAAGGGGGAAACATGAGCAGTTCTTC. Looking up the rest from reference TRBV11-2 and TRBJ2-1 gives the full variable domain: EAGVAQSPRYKIIEKRQSVAFWCNPISGHATLYWYQQILGQGPKLLIQFQNNGVVDDSQLPKDRFSAERLKGVDSTLKIQPAKLEDSAVYLCASSNPQRGKHEQFFGPGTRLTVL.

The CDR3 region has the DNA TGTGCCTGGAGTTATACAGGGGGAGGTGGAAACACCATATATTTT. Encoded protein: CAWSYTGGGGNTIYF. The J gene is TRBJ1-3, the V gene TRBV30; 8 nucleotides match TRBD1. The germline V gene encodes CDR1 GTSNPN and CDR2 SVGIG (reference sequence). The CDR3 consists of 15 residues. With V trimmed by 2 bases and J by 3 bases, 6 bases remained unmatched.

The chain joins TRBV9 to TRBJ2-1; 8 nucleotides agree with TRBD1. V lost 0 bases to trimming and J lost 4 bases; unmatched junction nucleotides: 3. Germline loops: CDR1 SGDLS, CDR2 YYNGEE. The CDR3 loop spans 15 amino acids. CDR3 protein: CASSVVQGAYNEQFF. The CDR3 DNA follows: TGTGCCAGCAGCGTAGTTCAGGGGGCATACAATGAGCAGTTCTTC.

The chain carries TRBV2 and TRBJ2-3; D gene uncertain. CDR1 and CDR2 from the germline V gene are SNHLY and FYNNEI. This CDR3 comprises 14 residues. Trimming shortened V by 3 bases and J by 4 bases, and 11 bases separated the two germline ends. The CDR3 spells CASSEAGPPDTQYF. CDR3 in DNA: TGTGCCAGCAGTGAGGCAGGCCCCCCAGATACGCAGTATTTT.

V gene TRBV18 combines with J gene TRBJ1-1, with D maybe TRBD1 (6 bases). CDR1 is KGHSH and CDR2 is LQKENI in the germline V gene. Deletions cut 5 bases from V and 5 bases from J, with 9 bases between. CDR3 length: 12 amino acids. CDR3 coding DNA: TGTGCCAGCTCAGGGGGCCGAACTGAAGCTTTCTTT. Translating gives CASSGGRTEAFF.

This clone was recorded only once. This chain connects TRBV27 to TRBJ2-1, with TRBD2 matching 8 bases. With 2 bases clipped from V and 1 base from J, the junction kept 4 bases outside the gene matches. Germline-derived CDR1 and CDR2 are MNHEY and SMNVEV (reference sequence). This CDR3 has 16 residues. The CDR3 DNA is TGTGCCAGCAGTTTAAGTCTAGCGGGTTCCTACAATGAGCAGTTCTTC. Its protein is CASSLSLAGSYNEQFF.

The J gene is TRBJ2-7, the V gene TRBV10-1; TRBD1 is a possible D gene (7 bases). Germline CDR1 and CDR2: WNHNN and SYGVQD (reference sequence). The CDR3 consists of 14 residues. V was clipped by 2 bases and J by 3 bases, with 11 bases between them. For the CDR3, the DNA is TGCGCCAGCAGTGAGCGACAGGGAGGCTACGAGCAGTACTTC. Translation gives CASSERQGGYEQYF.

This clone was seen only once. The chain joins TRBV7-8 to TRBJ1-1, with D unclear. This CDR3 spans 14 amino acids. Germline V lookup: CDR1 SGHVS, CDR2 FQNEAQ. V lost 0 bases and J lost 1, with 6 bases in between. In DNA form, the CDR3 reads TGTGCCAGCAGCTTAGCGGGCAGGAACACTGAAGCTTTCTTT. Protein: CASSLAGRNTEAFF.

This sequence joins TRBV28 and TRBJ2-4, with D possibly TRBD1 on 6 matching bases. The CDR3 contains 15 residues. Germline assignment: CDR1 MDHEN and CDR2 SYDVKM. V dropped 8 bases and J dropped 3 bases, with 17 bases sitting between them. The CDR3 nucleotides are TGTGCCAGCGGCAATCTGGGGGCGGGCAAAAACATTCAGTACTTC. As protein: CASGNLGAGKNIQYF.

In this sample, this clone turned up many times. The J gene is TRBJ2-3, the V gene TRBV5-6, with 7 bases that match TRBD1. V was pared by 2 bases and J by 4 bases, with 10 bases of the junction left unmatched. The CDR3 consists of 16 residues. The germline V gene encodes CDR1 SGHDT and CDR2 YYEEEE. The chain's CDR3 is CASSFRRQGRADTQYF. As DNA, the CDR3 is TGTGCCAGCAGCTTCAGGAGACAGGGTCGTGCAGATACGCAGTATTTT.

This clone was counted ten times or more. The chain has TRBV7-9 and TRBJ1-2; possible D gene TRBD1, 6 bases. Germline CDR1 reads SEHNR; CDR2 reads FQNEAQ (reference sequence). Deletions cut 2 bases from V and 4 bases from J, with 17 bases between. The CDR3 extends over 16 amino acids. The CDR3 DNA reads as TGTGCCAGCAGCTTAAATCGACAGGAGGTTCTCTATGGCTACACCTTC. Its translation is CASSLNRQEVLYGYTF.

V and J are TRBV4-1 and TRBJ2-3; D is possibly TRBD1 (5 bases). The CDR3 sequence is 15 residues long. Germline-derived CDR1 and CDR2 are MGHRA and YSYEKL. The V gene lost 0 bases and the J gene lost 1 base, with 8 bases spanning the gap. CDR3 nucleotide sequence: TGCGCCAGCAGCCAAGAGGGGCGTCGCACAGATACGCAGTATTTT. Translating gives CASSQEGRRTDTQYF.

V usage is TRBV7-2 and J usage is TRBJ1-1; 8 bases fit TRBD1. With V trimmed by 5 bases and J by 3 bases, 8 bases remained unmatched. In germline, CDR1 is SGHTA, CDR2 FQGNSA. The CDR3 is 15 residues long. CDR3 sequence: CASSPGQGLDTEAFF. The CDR3 DNA follows: TGTGCCAGCAGCCCCGGACAGGGCCTGGACACTGAAGCTTTCTTT.

This chain links TRBV6-4 with TRBJ2-2; perhaps TRBD1 as D (5 bases). Germline CDR1 MRHNA, CDR2 SNTAGT. The CDR3 length is 14 residues. V shed 6 bases and J shed 6 bases, with 14 bases lying between them. CDR3 amino acids: CASRGTGYSGELFF. CDR3 in DNA: TGTGCCAGCAGGGGAACAGGTTACTCCGGGGAGCTGTTTTTT.

J is TRBJ2-2 and V is TRBV11-2; 11 positions agree with TRBD2. V was pared by 5 bases and J by 4 bases, with 9 bases of the junction left unmatched. The CDR3 extends over 17 amino acids. The germline gives CDR1 SGHAT, CDR2 FQNNGV. The CDR3 sequence: CASSQLAGGPGTGELFF. CDR3 nucleotides: TGTGCCAGCAGCCAATTAGCGGGAGGGCCGGGCACCGGGGAGCTGTTTTTT.

This chain uses TRBV7-2 with TRBJ1-3; no clear D. Germline V lookup: CDR1 SGHTA, CDR2 FQGNSA. V was clipped by 2 bases and J by 0 bases, with 11 bases between them. This CDR3 has 16 residues. Here the CDR3 reads CASSLYSLYSGNTIYF. CDR3 bases: TGTGCCAGCAGCTTATACAGTTTATACTCTGGAAACACCATATATTTT. The whole variable domain, filled in from reference TRBV7-2 and TRBJ1-3, reads GAGVSQSPSNKVTEKGKDVELRCDPISGHTALYWYRQSLGQGLEFLIYFQGNSAPDKSGLPSDRFSAERTGGSVSTLTIQRTQQEDSAVYLCASSLYSLYSGNTIYFGEGSWLTVV.

The chain links TRBV29-1 to TRBJ2-5, with 9 bases identical to TRBD2. The length of the CDR3 is 13 residues. The V gene end was trimmed by 3 bases and the J gene end by 5 bases; junction bases not matched to a gene: 4. Germline V lookup: CDR1 SQVTM, CDR2 ANQGSEA. The DNA of the CDR3 is TGCAGCGTTGAGGAGCGGGAGGATGAGACCCAGTACTTC. It translates to CSVEEREDETQYF.

The CDR3 reads CASSPGQGAYNEQFF. The CDR3 DNA reads TGCGCCAGCAGCCCGGGACAGGGGGCATACAATGAGCAGTTCTTC. The rearrangement joins TRBV5-1 to TRBJ2-1, with 12 bases lining up with TRBD1. Germline CDR1 and CDR2: SGHRS and YFSETQ. This CDR3 is 15 amino acids long. Trimming took 4 bases from V and 4 from J; bases not matched to a gene: 3.

The chain joins TRBV3-1 (or the pseudogene TRBV3-2) to TRBJ2-5; 7 nucleotides match TRBD1. From germline, CDR1 is LGHDT and CDR2 YNNKEL (reference sequence). The CDR3 is made up of 13 amino acids. Germline trimming cut 7 bases from V and 2 bases from J; bases unmatched to any gene: 4. The CDR3 here is CASKRQGQETQYF. CDR3 sequence (DNA): TGTGCCAGCAAAAGACAGGGACAAGAGACCCAGTACTTC.

J is TRBJ1-4 and V is TRBV27; D remains unclear. Trimming removed 3 bases at V and 8 bases at J, with 19 bases between. This CDR3 region has 16 residues. Germline CDR1 MNHEY, CDR2 SMNVEV (reference sequence). DNA of the CDR3: TGTGCCAGCAGTTTTGGTCGTGGGGAGGGTCCAGAAAAACTGTTTTTT. Protein sequence: CASSFGRGEGPEKLFF. The full variable domain, completed using reference TRBV27 and TRBJ1-4, is EAQVTQNPRYLITVTGKKLTVTCSQNMNHEYMSWYRQDPGLGLRQIYYSMNVEVTDKGDVPEGYKVSRKEKRNFPLILESPSPNQTSLYFCASSFGRGEGPEKLFFGSGTQLSVL.